The 32 T cell receptor beta chains listed next were all sequenced from one sample in a study of molecular identifiers for immune sequencing clone quantification (dated by TCRdb to the late 2010s). Library preparation was by PCR. The listed sequencing device is Illumina HiSeq 4000. The public sequencing data were trimmed at Q25 with fastp and processed into clonotypes with MiXCR by TCRdb, which kept only in-frame beta chains. Merged by CDR3 protein, the rows form single entries marked with the most common genes and DNA. The sample table lists about half a million distinct CDR3 sequences, over 20% of them with a count of one. The ten largest make up 0.84% of the sample. Sequencing was performed on naive CD8+ T cells from blood, with Jurkat cell RNA spiked in. In the paper's terms, the cell subset or site label means: FACS-sorted CD8+CD4-CCR7+CD45RA+ naive T cells. The receptors were gathered from a human donor in good health. Some libraries in this study had Jurkat cell RNA spiked in.

A word on this clonotype: A much larger clone sits a single nucleotide away, making a read error possible. No conserved phenylalanine or tryptophan is present at the end of the CDR3, so a read error is the likely explanation. For the CDR3, the DNA is TGTGCCAGCAGCTCGACGGGGCTAGACACAGATACGCAGTATCTT. It is translated as CASSSTGLDTDTQYL. The J gene is TRBJ2-3, the V gene TRBV7-6, with D perhaps given as TRBD1 or TRBD2 (5 bases each). The V end was cut by 4 bases, the J end by 2 bases, with 13 bases between. Germline values: CDR1 SGHVS, CDR2 FNYEAQ. The CDR3 loop spans 15 amino acids.

The V gene is TRBV4-1, the J gene TRBJ1-4; D might be TRBD1 (5 bases). Looked up from germline, CDR1 is MGHRA and CDR2 is YSYEKL. There are 17 residues in the CDR3. The V gene lost 0 bases and the J gene lost 0 bases, with 11 bases spanning the gap. The CDR3 bases are TGCGCCAGCAGCCAAGAGCCGGGACTTGCAACTAATGAAAAACTGTTTTTT. Translation gives CASSQEPGLATNEKLFF.

As concerns this clonotype: This sequence may be a read error, since a much larger clone differs from it by one base. V and J are TRBV28 and TRBJ1-2; 8 bases line up with TRBD1. Germline CDR1 and CDR2: MDHEN and SYDVKM. The CDR3 spans 15 residues. V lost 8 bases, J lost 3 bases, and 11 bases stayed unmatched. In DNA form, the CDR3 reads TGTGCCAGCGGTCCGCCGAGACAGGGGTACTATGGCTACACCTTC. This codes for CASGPPRQGYYGYTF.

This clonotype appeared many times. This chain links TRBV5-1 with TRBJ2-1; 11 bases fit TRBD2. CDR1 is SGHRS and CDR2 is YFSETQ in the germline V gene. The CDR3 length is 17 residues. V gave up 3 bases and J gave up 7 bases; unmatched junction bases: 12. CDR3 DNA: TGCGCCAGCAGCTGGGAACCGGGACTAGCGGAAACAAATGAGCAGTTCTTC. Translated, it gives CASSWEPGLAETNEQFF.

This clonotype was detected many times. The V gene is TRBV7-9, the J gene TRBJ1-4; D gene uncertain. The length of the CDR3 is 16 residues. The V end was cut by 3 bases, the J end by 0 bases, with 11 bases between. Germline V gene data show CDR1 as SEHNR and CDR2 as FQNEAQ (reference sequence). The CDR3 DNA sequence: TGTGCCAGCAGCTTTTCGCCCACCGCAACTAATGAAAAACTGTTTTTT. The encoded protein is CASSFSPTATNEKLFF.

This clonotype was recorded many times. The V call is TRBV6-1, the J call TRBJ2-3; no clear D gene. The CDR3 is 16 amino acids. Looked up from germline, CDR1 is MNHNS and CDR2 is SASEGT. V was pared by 2 bases and J by 2 bases, with 14 bases between. The CDR3 nucleotides read TGTGCCAGCAGTGAATCGAGCTTGAGATACACAGATACGCAGTATTTT. Translated, it gives CASSESSLRYTDTQYF.

The chain recombines TRBV10-1 with TRBJ2-7; 8 bases are shared with TRBD1. Germline V CDR1 and CDR2: WNHNN, SYGVQD (reference sequence). J lost 0 bases, V lost 5 bases, and 6 bases had no gene match. The CDR3 is 15 amino acids. The CDR3 region is CASSLRDRYSYEQYF. The CDR3 nucleotides are TGCGCCAGCAGTCTCCGGGACAGGTACTCCTACGAGCAGTACTTC.

The chain uses TRBV6-5 and TRBJ2-7, with 9 bases that match TRBD2. The CDR3 consists of 15 residues. Germline values: CDR1 MNHEY, CDR2 SVGAGI. Unmatched junction bases numbered 11, after V lost 7 bases and J lost 4 bases. The CDR3 DNA reads TGTGCCAGCATGGATAGCGGGAGAGGTTTTTACGAGCAGTACTTC. Its protein product is CASMDSGRGFYEQYF.

There are many counts of this clonotype. This chain links TRBV25-1 with TRBJ2-5; D could derive from TRBD1 or TRBD2 (5 bases each). Between the trimmed V and J ends, which lost 2 bases and 2 bases, there was a span of 12 bases. CDR3 length: 15 amino acids. Germline CDR1 MGHDK, CDR2 SYGVNS. The CDR3 region has the DNA TGTGCCAGCAGTGAACTTGGGACCCAGCAAGAGACCCAGTACTTC. This translates into CASSELGTQQETQYF. The full variable domain, with the rest looked up from reference TRBV25-1 and TRBJ2-5, is EADIYQTPRYLVIGTGKKITLECSQTMGHDKMYWYQQDPGMELHLIHYSYGVNSTEKGDLSSESTVSRIRTEHFPLTLESARPSHTSQYLCASSELGTQQETQYFGPGTRLLVL.

The table lists this clonotype with a few counts. The rearrangement uses TRBV30 and TRBJ2-3, with a weak D call TRBD2 (5 bases). The ends were cut back, 4 bases at V and 0 bases at J, with 14 bases in the middle. This CDR3 has 15 residues. Per the germline V gene, CDR1 is GTSNPN and CDR2 is SVGIG (reference sequence). The CDR3 is CAWNLASGSTDTQYF. CDR3 coding DNA: TGTGCCTGGAACCTAGCAAGTGGGAGCACAGATACGCAGTATTTT.

Turning to this clonotype: Possible read error: a much larger clone is one base away. The chain carries TRBV7-9 and TRBJ2-3; TRBD1 is a possible D gene (5 bases). V shed 1 base and J shed 6 bases, with 17 bases lying between them. This CDR3 has 16 residues. The V gene's germline CDR1 is SEHNR and CDR2 FQNEAQ (reference sequence). CDR3 residues: CASSLVGQTSGDTQYF. CDR3 bases: TGTGCCAGCAGCTTAGTAGGACAAACCTCCGGTGATACGCAGTATTTT.

A word on this clonotype: This may come from a read error, since a much larger clone is one base off. This chain uses TRBV7-2 with TRBJ2-7; D call uncertain. Deletions cut 3 bases from V and 3 bases from J, with 9 bases between. The CDR3 sequence is 13 residues long. Germline CDR1 is SGHTA and CDR2 is FQGNSA. The DNA of the CDR3 is TGTACCAGCAGCTTTACCATCAACTACGAGCAGTACTTC. Its translation: CTSSFTINYEQYF. Using reference TRBV7-2 and TRBJ2-7 for the parts outside the CDR3, the full variable domain is GAGVSQSPSNKVTEKGKDVELRCDPISGHTALYWYRQSLGQGLEFLIYFQGNSAPDKSGLPSDRFSAERTGGSVSTLTIQRTQQEDSAVYLCTSSFTINYEQYFGPGTRLTVT.

Ten or more counts support this clonotype. The chain employs TRBV7-9 and TRBJ1-1, with a weak D call TRBD1 (6 bases). This CDR3 has 15 residues. The ends were cut back, 4 bases at V and 5 bases at J, with 17 bases in the middle. Germline V gene lookup returns CDR1 SEHNR and CDR2 FQNEAQ (reference sequence). CDR3 in DNA: TGTGCCAGCAGCTCGAGAGACAGGAGTAGTACTGAAGCTTTCTTT. It specifies CASSSRDRSSTEAFF. Full variable domain (missing parts from reference TRBV7-9 and TRBJ1-1): DTGVSQNPRHKITKRGQNVTFRCDPISEHNRLYWYRQTLGQGPEFLTYFQNEAQLEKSRLLSDRFSAERPKGSFSTLEIQRTEQGDSAMYLCASSSRDRSSTEAFFGQGTRLTVV.

This clonotype was counted ten times or more. This sequence joins TRBV28 and TRBJ2-7, with TRBD1 identical over 7 bases. The germline V gene has CDR1 MDHEN and CDR2 SYDVKM. V gave up 3 bases and J gave up 1 base; unmatched junction bases: 6. CDR3 length equals 15 residues. The chain's CDR3 is CASSFRGIASYEQYF. The CDR3 DNA is TGTGCCAGCAGTTTCAGGGGGATTGCATCCTACGAGCAGTACTTC. Combining the CDR3 with reference TRBV28 and TRBJ2-7 gives the whole variable domain DVKVTQSSRYLVKRTGEKVFLECVQDMDHENMFWYRQDPGLGLRLIYFSYDVKMKEKGDIPEGYSVSREKKERFSLILESASTNQTSMYLCASSFRGIASYEQYFGPGTRLTVT.

The rearrangement joins TRBV29-1 to TRBJ1-2; 7 bases align to TRBD1. This CDR3 is 13 amino acids long. Germline V gene sequence: CDR1 SQVTM, CDR2 ANQGSEA. Trimming at V came to 4 bases and at J to 1 base, leaving 3 bases not matched to a gene. Here the CDR3 reads CSVGQGDNYGYTF. Here the CDR3 DNA reads TGCAGCGTTGGACAGGGAGATAACTATGGCTACACCTTC.

This clonotype was counted ten times or more. The chain carries TRBV27 and TRBJ1-1, with a tentative D call TRBD1 (6 bases). V was cut by 6 bases and J by 6 bases, with 14 bases left in between. From germline, CDR1 is MNHEY and CDR2 SMNVEV (reference sequence). This CDR3 region has 13 residues. This CDR3 reads CASSPGVSAEAFF. The CDR3 DNA reads as TGTGCCAGCAGCCCAGGGGTTTCGGCTGAAGCTTTCTTT.

This clonotype was observed a few times. The genes are TRBV27 and TRBJ2-7, with TRBD2 as a possible D gene (7 bases). Germline values: CDR1 MNHEY, CDR2 SMNVEV (reference sequence). V dropped 8 bases and J dropped 6 bases, with 11 bases sitting between them. The CDR3 sequence is 11 residues long. The CDR3 DNA reads TGTGCCAGCGTAAGGGGGGGCGAGCAGTACTTC. Residues: CASVRGGEQYF.

This clonotype was recorded many times. The genes are TRBV20-1 and TRBJ1-1; 7 bases are a match to TRBD1. Germline assignment: CDR1 DFQATT and CDR2 SNEGSKA (reference sequence). The CDR3 is 18 amino acids. V was pared by 4 bases and J by 0 bases, with 17 bases of the junction left unmatched. CDR3 nucleotides: TGCAGTGCTATGCCGAATACCGGGACAGAGGGATTGAACACTGAAGCTTTCTTT. This sequence encodes CSAMPNTGTEGLNTEAFF.

This clonotype was observed many times. The J gene is TRBJ1-2, the V gene TRBV19; D uncertain. V lost 5 bases and J lost 0, with 10 bases in between. From germline, CDR1 is LNHDA and CDR2 SQIVND (reference sequence). The length of the CDR3 is 14 residues. The CDR3 here is CASSPAGTNYGYTF. CDR3 bases: TGTGCCAGTAGTCCCGCCGGAACTAACTATGGCTACACCTTC.

This clonotype was seen more than once but under ten times. The CDR3 sequence: CSARVTSGGSDTQYF. CDR3 DNA sequence: TGCAGTGCTAGAGTCACTAGCGGGGGTTCGGATACGCAGTATTTT. The chain combines TRBV20-1 with TRBJ2-3, with 11 positions matching TRBD2. This CDR3 contains 15 residues. The germline gives CDR1 DFQATT, CDR2 SNEGSKA (reference sequence). V was clipped by 1 base and J by 6 bases; unmatched bases: 6.

This clonotype was counted ten times or more. This rearrangement joins TRBV28 to TRBJ2-3; TRBD2 matches at 7 bases. The CDR3 length is 16 residues. With 5 bases clipped from V and 2 bases from J, the junction kept 10 bases outside the gene matches. Germline V gives CDR1 MDHEN, CDR2 SYDVKM. Written as DNA, the CDR3 is TGTGCCAGCAGTCCGAGGGACTACTCCTACACAGATACGCAGTATTTT. Its translation: CASSPRDYSYTDTQYF.

With regard to this clonotype: A read error may explain this, as a much larger clone is one base away. Given the absence of the conserved phenylalanine or tryptophan at the CDR3 end, a read error is likely. The chain employs TRBV5-1 and TRBJ2-5; 10 nucleotides line up with TRBD1. Germline CDR1 is SGHRS and CDR2 is YFSETQ. V was clipped by 3 bases and J by 5 bases; unmatched bases: 4. This CDR3 region has 14 residues. The CDR3 DNA reads TGCGCCAGCAGCTCGGGACAGGGGTCGGAGACCCAGTACCTC. Translation gives CASSSGQGSETQYL.

This clonotype was found many times. V and J are TRBV7-9 and TRBJ1-1; no clear D. Germline V gene data show CDR1 as SEHNR and CDR2 as FQNEAQ (reference sequence). V was shortened by 2 bases and J by 2 bases, with 15 bases between the two germline ends. This CDR3 contains 16 residues. CDR3 coding DNA: TGTGCCAGCAGCTTAACCTACTCCAGGCAAAACACTGAAGCTTTCTTT. This translates into CASSLTYSRQNTEAFF.

This clonotype was recorded at least ten times. This chain connects TRBV29-1 to TRBJ1-5, with TRBD1 matching over 8 bases. Germline CDR1 is SQVTM and CDR2 is ANQGSEA. The V gene end was trimmed by 6 bases and the J gene end by 7 bases; junction bases not matched to a gene: 8. The CDR3 consists of 13 residues. CDR3 sequence (DNA): TGCAGCGTGGAACAGGGGGACGGACAGCCCCAGCATTTT. As protein: CSVEQGDGQPQHF.

This CDR3 reads CASSQETEPASTDTQYF. The CDR3 nucleotides read TGTGCCAGCAGCCAAGAGACTGAGCCTGCTAGCACAGATACGCAGTATTTT. This chain links TRBV4-2 with TRBJ2-3; D remains ambiguous. CDR1 and CDR2 (germline): LGHNA, YNFKEQ. The CDR3 is 17 residues long. Trimming cost V 0 bases and J 0 bases, with 13 bases left between them.

The rearrangement links TRBV9 to TRBJ1-5; maybe TRBD1 (5 bases). The CDR3 is made up of 16 amino acids. Trimming cost V 4 bases and J 3 bases, with 17 bases left between them. Germline V CDR1 and CDR2: SGDLS, YYNGEE. CDR3 bases: TGTGCCAGCAGCCCAGAGGCTGGGGGGACCAATCAGCCCCAGCATTTT. Protein product: CASSPEAGGTNQPQHF.

The rearrangement links TRBV30 to TRBJ2-7; 8 positions agree with TRBD2. The germline V gene encodes CDR1 GTSNPN and CDR2 SVGIG (reference sequence). V lost 3 bases, J lost 2 bases, and 18 bases stayed unmatched. CDR3 size: 18 residues. This CDR3 reads CAWSPSPFRGGMTYEQYF. CDR3 DNA sequence: TGTGCCTGGAGCCCCAGCCCATTCCGCGGGGGGATGACCTACGAGCAGTACTTC.

For this clonotype: Just one base apart from a much larger clone, this may be a read error. The V and J genes are TRBV4-3 and TRBJ2-3; D remains ambiguous. CDR3 length: 20 amino acids. Trimming stripped 4 bases from V and 1 base from J, with 27 bases between. Germline values: CDR1 LGHNA, CDR2 YSLEER. This CDR3 reads CASSRQVVGAGVGRTDTQYF. CDR3 nucleotides: TGCGCCAGCAGCCGCCAAGTGGTAGGAGCCGGAGTTGGACGCACAGATACGCAGTATTTT.

Comments on this clonotype: A read error may explain this, as a much larger clone is one base away. The chain has TRBV29-1 and TRBJ2-5, with D perhaps assigned TRBD1 or TRBD2 (5 bases each). Germline CDR1 and CDR2: SQVTM and ANQGSEA. CDR3 length equals 11 residues. The CDR3 bases are TGCAGCGTTGACAGGGCTGGGACCAAGTACTTC. It translates to CSVDRAGTKYF.

In regard to this clonotype: At one end the junction does not follow the germline gene, possibly because of a read error. V and J are TRBV20-1 and TRBJ2-3, with 7 bases lining up with TRBD2. There are 14 residues in the CDR3. CDR1 and CDR2 (germline): DFQATT, SNEGSKA (reference sequence). The CDR3 loop is CSARDLLRRELTDF. In DNA form, the CDR3 reads TGCAGTGCTAGAGACCTCCTAAGGCGGGAGCTGACTGACTTT.

This clonotype was found a few times. A clone one base away is much larger, so this may be a read error. Given the absence of the conserved phenylalanine or tryptophan at the CDR3 end, a read error is likely. The chain has TRBV29-1 and TRBJ2-7, with 13 nucleotides matching TRBD2. The CDR3 covers 17 residues. Germline values: CDR1 SQVTM, CDR2 ANQGSEA. Unmatched junction bases numbered 12, after V lost 0 bases and J lost 7 bases. CDR3 sequence: CSVEDWTSGGSGGEQYS. Written as DNA, the CDR3 is TGCAGCGTTGAAGATTGGACTAGCGGGGGATCTGGAGGGGAGCAGTACTCC.

Ten or more counts support this clonotype. The chain employs TRBV14 and TRBJ2-1, with TRBD2 as a possible D gene (5 bases). Trimming stripped 4 bases from V and 8 bases from J, with 21 bases between. Germline CDR1 reads SGHDN; CDR2 reads FVKESK. CDR3 size: 16 residues. The CDR3, as DNA: TGTGCCAGCAGCCCCTCCGCTACTCTAGCCATCGATGAGCAGTTCTTC. Amino acids: CASSPSATLAIDEQFF. Using reference TRBV14 and TRBJ2-1 for the parts outside the CDR3, the full variable domain is EAGVTQFPSHSVIEKGQTVTLRCDPISGHDNLYWYRRVMGKEIKFLLHFVKESKQDESGMPNNRFLAERTGGTYSTLKVQPAELEDSGVYFCASSPSATLAIDEQFFGPGTRLTVL.